A selection of T cell receptor beta chains follows, all from one sample in a study of persistence of HIV-infected CD4 T cells. No antigens are known for them. The data were produced by immunoSEQ multiplex PCR, yet TCRdb's version contains in-frame clones alone and is incomplete. The repertoire has about 32,000 clones, roughly four fifths of them found once; the top ten carry 18%. The sequencing here drew on CD4+ T cells sorted from PBMCs after approximately 20-hour stimulation, taken from a patient who received antiretroviral therapy. The receptors were gathered from an adult woman with HIV who was CMV-seropositive. The CDR3 runs from the conserved cysteine through the conserved F or W. Fields, in order: D gene, J gene, clone size, V gene, CDR3 DNA, CDR3 protein. The D gene is left open where the match is weak. Where a row states a size, it is once, few, many or the class of an expanded clone; other rows omit it.

D gene: TRBD2
J gene: TRBJ2-1
clone size: .
V gene: TRBV2
CDR3 DNA: TGTGCCAATAGCGGGGGGATGATGGGTGAGCAGTTCTTC
CDR3 protein: CANSGGMMGEQFF

D gene: TRBD2
J gene: TRBJ2-1
clone size: .
V gene: TRBV3-1/TRBV3-2
CDR3 DNA: TGTGCCAGCAGCCAAGCAACTCTTAGCGGGAGTAACAATGAGCAGTTCTTC
CDR3 protein: CASSQATLSGSNNEQFF

D gene: .
J gene: TRBJ2-7
clone size: .
V gene: TRBV18
CDR3 DNA: TGTGCCAGCTCACCTGCTCCGCCCGGGTCAACCTACGAGCAGTACTTC
CDR3 protein: CASSPAPPGSTYEQYF

D gene: .
J gene: TRBJ1-5
clone size: .
V gene: TRBV19
CDR3 DNA: TGTGCCAGTAGTACCGCAGGACCCTACGCACCCGGGCAGCCCCAGCATTTT
CDR3 protein: CASSTAGPYAPGQPQHF

D gene: TRBD2
J gene: TRBJ2-3
clone size: once
V gene: TRBV18
CDR3 DNA: TGTGCCAGCTCACCCACTACTAGCGGGAGAGGATATACGCAGTATTTT
CDR3 protein: CASSPTTSGRGYTQYF

D gene: .
J gene: TRBJ1-5
clone size: .
V gene: TRBV30
CDR3 DNA: TGTGCCTGGAGTACTCGGGCCCAGCCCCAGCATTTT
CDR3 protein: CAWSTRAQPQHF

D gene: .
J gene: TRBJ2-7
clone size: .
V gene: TRBV28
CDR3 DNA: TGTGCCAGCAAAAGTCCCCGCCCTCGATACGAGCAGTACTTC
CDR3 protein: CASKSPRPRYEQYF

D gene: .
J gene: TRBJ2-7
clone size: .
V gene: TRBV20-1
CDR3 DNA: TGCGCGGCCCGCGGGTCCTACGAGCAGTACTTC
CDR3 protein: CAARGSYEQYF

D gene: TRBD1
J gene: TRBJ1-2
clone size: few
V gene: TRBV18
CDR3 DNA: TGTGCCAGCTCACCATCACAGGGGGTGATAGGCGGCTACACCTTC
CDR3 protein: CASSPSQGVIGGYTF

D gene: TRBD2
J gene: TRBJ2-3
clone size: .
V gene: TRBV2
CDR3 DNA: TGTGCCAGCAGCCGGGGGGGCGGTACAGATACGCAGTATTTT
CDR3 protein: CASSRGGGTDTQYF

D gene: .
J gene: TRBJ1-1
clone size: .
V gene: TRBV6-6
CDR3 DNA: TGTGCCAGCAGCTACGGGCAGATGAACACTGAAGCTTTCTTT
CDR3 protein: CASSYGQMNTEAFF